Listed below are T cell receptor beta chains from one sample, sequenced in a study of T cell repertoires in cytomegalovirus infection. TCRdb re-called the reads with MiXCR, one entry per CDR3 protein. The data show fewer than 150,000 distinct CDR3 sequences, roughly 30% seen once. The antigens for these receptors are not known. The sample consisted of CD8+ T cells from cultured PBMCs, taken from culture after CMV antigen stimulation. These receptors originate from a human donor in good health (CMV status not recorded). Some clones in this sample may be carry-over from other donors' samples. CDR3s leave out the opening cysteine and the closing phenylalanine or tryptophan.

J: TRBJ2-1; V: TRBV7-2; CDR3: ASSFSGFYNEQF
J: TRBJ2-1; V: TRBV2; CDR3: ASSEVSGGVTKNEQF
J: TRBJ2-7; V: TRBV4-1; CDR3: ASSQEIGLWGYEQY
J: TRBJ2-7; V: TRBV6-6; CDR3: ASSYSSLFRDEQY
J: TRBJ2-1; V: TRBV12-3/TRBV12-4; CDR3: ASSLAREGDEQF
J: TRBJ2-1; V: TRBV15; CDR3: ATSPGGSQSYNEQF
J: TRBJ2-1; V: TRBV4-1; CDR3: ASSRASGANEQF
J: TRBJ2-5; V: TRBV11-2; CDR3: ASSQRESQY
J: TRBJ2-3; V: TRBV5-5; CDR3: ASSSSSRDRVRDTQY
J: TRBJ1-4; V: TRBV5-1; CDR3: ASSVQGRSEEKLF
J: TRBJ2-7; V: TRBV7-8; CDR3: ASRNQEPSYEQY
J: TRBJ2-5; V: TRBV11-2; CDR3: ASSAGLAGGGETQY
J: TRBJ2-7; V: TRBV11-2; CDR3: ASSYDLRRFSYEQY
J: TRBJ2-7; V: TRBV7-2; CDR3: ASSLTGTGWLGDEQY
J: TRBJ2-7; V: TRBV11-2; CDR3: ASSSSSSPLGGGSNEQY
J: TRBJ1-1; V: TRBV4-3; CDR3: ASSLEGQANTEAF
J: TRBJ1-1; V: TRBV7-2; CDR3: ASSSDIQGLNTEAF
J: TRBJ1-3; V: TRBV7-2; CDR3: ASSLVGFHGQGAFGNTIY
J: TRBJ2-3; V: TRBV11-2; CDR3: ASSPEEGGTTDTQY
J: TRBJ2-3; V: TRBV29-1; CDR3: SVEDTSGGTDTQY
J: TRBJ2-1; V: TRBV7-9; CDR3: ASSYARLAGHNEQF
J: TRBJ1-3; V: TRBV3-1; CDR3: ASSQAGADTIY
J: TRBJ2-7; V: TRBV11-2; CDR3: ASGMTGLSYEQY
J: TRBJ2-7; V: TRBV6-1; CDR3: ASSFIDPGQGYYEQY
J: TRBJ2-2; V: TRBV19; CDR3: ASAESNTGELF
J: TRBJ2-3; V: TRBV11-2; CDR3: ASSERADTQY
J: TRBJ2-2; V: TRBV19; CDR3: ASSNRDRYEDTGELF
J: TRBJ1-1; V: TRBV25-1; CDR3: ASSGAEAF
J: TRBJ1-5; V: TRBV27; CDR3: ASSLGRGGSQPQH
J: TRBJ1-5; V: TRBV7-2; CDR3: ASSLGGYGSNQPQH
J: TRBJ1-3; V: TRBV4-1; CDR3: ASSQTGVGNTIY
J: TRBJ2-2; V: TRBV12-3/TRBV12-4; CDR3: ASSYYTGELF
J: TRBJ1-2; V: TRBV9; CDR3: ASSVGTPTSYGYT
J: TRBJ2-3; V: TRBV3-1; CDR3: ASSQAPGYTDTQY
J: TRBJ1-4; V: TRBV7-9; CDR3: ASSSGQETEKLF
J: TRBJ2-2; V: TRBV19; CDR3: ASSGIMNTGELF
J: TRBJ2-7; V: TRBV20-1; CDR3: SAKTGQGPYEQY
J: TRBJ1-1; V: TRBV6-2/TRBV6-3; CDR3: ASSYTWTEMNTEAF